These 19 T cell receptor beta chains were all obtained from the same sample, sequenced in a study of human T cells and chemical hapten exposure. TCRdb reanalysed the RACE reads using MiXCR and keeps one entry per CDR3 protein. Here the sample spans fewer than 400,000 distinct CDR3 sequences, 5.5% to 8% being singletons. Documented time point: patch test 1, 2 weeks after DPC sensitization. The treatment: therapeutic diphenylcyclopropenone sensitization with weekly scalp DPC. The sample here was whole blood, taken in connection with sensitization to the hapten diphenylcyclopropenone (DPC). These receptor sequences come from a woman aged 18-29 years with alopecia areata. Some clones in this sample may be carry-over from other donors' samples.

The chain recombines TRBV20-1 with TRBJ1-2; D may be TRBD1 (6 bases). The CDR3 length is 13 residues. Looked up from germline, CDR1 is DFQATT and CDR2 is SNEGSKA (reference sequence). V was clipped by 5 bases and J by 3 bases, with 13 bases between them. The CDR3 loop is CSAGLDRDYGYTF. The CDR3 coding sequence is TGCAGTGCTGGTCTGGACAGAGACTATGGCTACACCTTC.

At least ten counts were recorded for this clonotype. V usage is TRBV21-1 and J usage is TRBJ2-5. TRBV21-1 is reported as a pseudogene. The CDR3 is 15 amino acids. The chain's CDR3 is CASSTDGRAQETQYF. The CDR3 nucleotides are TGTGCCAGCAGCACAGATGGACGGGCTCAGGAGACCCAGTACTTC.

This clonotype was found many times. The CDR3 reads CSVMGRQFSGANVLTF. The CDR3 DNA sequence: TGCAGCGTTATGGGCAGGCAGTTCTCTGGGGCCAACGTCCTGACTTTC. This chain uses TRBV29-1 with TRBJ2-6; unclear D gene. Trimming removed 5 bases from V and 0 bases from J, with 14 bases in between. Germline values: CDR1 SQVTM, CDR2 ANQGSEA. This CDR3 has 16 residues.

This clonotype occurred a few times. V is TRBV7-6 and J is TRBJ2-2, with D possibly matching TRBD1 (5 bases). This CDR3 comprises 14 residues. Trimming left V 3 bases short and J 6 bases short, with 11 bases between. Per the germline V gene, CDR1 is SGHVS and CDR2 is FNYEAQ. The CDR3 DNA is TGTGCCAGCAGCTTTCAGGGTTCCGCCGGGGAGCTGTTTTTT. Protein: CASSFQGSAGELFF.

This clonotype occurred many times. The chain combines TRBV6-5 with TRBJ2-5; 9 nucleotides line up with TRBD1. The CDR3 loop spans 18 amino acids. V trimming: 0 bases; J trimming: 4 bases; junction bases outside the gene matches: 12. Germline lookup yields CDR1 MNHEY and CDR2 SVGAGI. DNA for the CDR3: TGTGCCAGCAGTTACTCAGGACAGGGGCGCCCTGTCGGAGAGACCCAGTACTTC. This codes for CASSYSGQGRPVGETQYF.

This clonotype showed up just a few times. The chain joins TRBV4-2 to TRBJ2-1; the match to TRBD2 covers 10 bases. The trim removed 0 bases at V and 9 bases at J, leaving 5 bases unmatched. Per the germline V gene, CDR1 is LGHNA and CDR2 is YNFKEQ. CDR3 length: 15 amino acids. The DNA for the CDR3 is TGTGCCAGCAGCCAAGAAATGCTAGCGGGGGTTGAGCAGTTCTTC. Its protein is CASSQEMLAGVEQFF.

Many counts were recorded for this clonotype. The chain combines TRBV10-2 with TRBJ2-1; TRBD1 matches 7 bases. After removal of 8 bases from V and 2 bases from J, the junction contained 3 bases not matched to a gene. Germline CDR1 reads WSHSY; CDR2 reads SAAADI. There are 13 residues in the CDR3. The CDR3 region has the DNA TGCGCCAGCTACAGGGGACCCTACAATGAGCAGTTCTTC. Translation gives CASYRGPYNEQFF.

This clonotype was recorded at least ten times. V is TRBV7-2 and J is TRBJ2-7; TRBD1 or TRBD2 may be the D gene (7 bases each). The CDR3 has 13 residues. V lost 11 bases to trimming and J lost 4 bases, with 18 bases between them. Germline values: CDR1 SGHTA, CDR2 FQGNSA. The CDR3 reads CAPRGGTEYEQYF. CDR3 in DNA: TGTGCCCCCAGGGGAGGGACAGAATACGAGCAGTACTTC. The full variable domain, completed using reference TRBV7-2 and TRBJ2-7, is GAGVSQSPSNKVTEKGKDVELRCDPISGHTALYWYRQSLGQGLEFLIYFQGNSAPDKSGLPSDRFSAERTGGSVSTLTIQRTQQEDSAVYLCAPRGGTEYEQYFGPGTRLTVT.

This chain connects TRBV12-3 or TRBV12-4 to TRBJ2-4; no reliable D call. The CDR3 contains 14 residues. With 5 bases removed from V and 2 bases from J, the gap between germline ends came to 10 bases. CDR3 in DNA: TGTGCCAGCAGTCCGGACGGATCCAAAAACATTCAGTACTTC. Amino acid sequence: CASSPDGSKNIQYF.

This chain joins TRBV7-8 and TRBJ1-2, with D unresolved. Trimming pared 2 bases from V and 4 bases from J, leaving 14 bases between. Germline V gene sequence: CDR1 SGHVS, CDR2 FQNEAQ. The CDR3 consists of 15 residues. The CDR3 region has the DNA TGTGCCAGCAGCTTAATTAAGGGTCCGGGCTATGGCTACACCTTC. Translation: CASSLIKGPGYGYTF.

The CDR3 sequence: CASSQDWQSSSSYNSPLHF. CDR3 sequence (DNA): TGTGCCAGCAGCCAAGACTGGCAGTCCTCAAGCTCCTATAATTCACCCCTCCACTTT. The rearrangement uses TRBV14 and TRBJ1-6, with unresolved D. The V end lost 0 bases, the J end lost 0 bases, and 15 bases lay between the germline ends. The germline gives CDR1 SGHDN, CDR2 FVKESK. CDR3 length: 19 amino acids.

The V call is TRBV24-1, the J call TRBJ2-2; unclear D gene. This CDR3 has 13 amino acids. The V gene lost 4 bases and the J gene lost 2 bases, with 4 bases spanning the gap. Germline lookup yields CDR1 KGHDR and CDR2 SFDVKD. In DNA, the CDR3 is TGTGCCACCAGTGAAGACAACACCGGGGAGCTGTTTTTT. This encodes CATSEDNTGELFF.

Many counts were recorded for this clonotype. The chain couples TRBV6-6 to TRBJ2-2; D ambiguous. This CDR3 comprises 12 residues. Trimming stripped 5 bases from V and 8 bases from J, with 9 bases between. The germline gives CDR1 MNHNY, CDR2 SVGAGI (reference sequence). The CDR3 loop reads CASSPVRGELFF. Here the CDR3 DNA reads TGTGCCAGCAGTCCCGTAAGGGGGGAGCTGTTTTTT.

This clonotype was detected a few times. The chain recombines TRBV28 with TRBJ2-3; 7 nucleotides line up with TRBD2. Germline V gives CDR1 MDHEN, CDR2 SYDVKM. This CDR3 is 15 amino acids long. Trimming took 3 bases from V and 0 from J; bases not matched to a gene: 3. The CDR3 here is CASSFQRGSTDTQYF. CDR3 coding DNA: TGTGCCAGCAGTTTCCAGCGGGGCAGCACAGATACGCAGTATTTT.

Concerning this clonotype itself: A read error is possible here, since a much larger clone lies one base away. V gene TRBV4-1 combines with J gene TRBJ2-7; TRBD1 might be the D (6 bases). This CDR3 contains 18 residues. The V gene lost 6 bases and the J gene lost 0 bases, with 24 bases spanning the gap. Per germline, CDR1 MGHRA and CDR2 YSYEKL. CDR3 bases: TGCGCCAGCAGACATACTAGTGGACAGTTGGCAAGCTCCTACGAGCAGTACTTC. Encoded protein: CASRHTSGQLASSYEQYF.

In its sample, this clonotype was seen many times. This chain links TRBV6-5 with TRBJ2-5; TRBD1 might be the D (5 bases). V lost 6 bases and J lost 7, with 12 bases in between. The germline V gene encodes CDR1 MNHEY and CDR2 SVGAGI. The CDR3 sequence is 12 residues long. CDR3 in DNA: TGTGCCAGCAGACGGCGAAGGGGGACCCAGTACTTC. Translating it yields CASRRRRGTQYF.

The chain carries TRBV20-1 and TRBJ1-4; 9 nucleotides match TRBD1. The germline CDR1 and CDR2 sequences are DFQATT and SNEGSKA (reference sequence). The V gene end was trimmed by 5 bases and the J gene end by 4 bases; junction bases not matched to a gene: 5. The CDR3 contains 14 residues. CDR3 region: CSAQRDRDNEKLFF. The CDR3 DNA reads TGCAGTGCTCAACGGGACAGGGATAATGAAAAACTGTTTTTT.

The chain joins TRBV20-1 to TRBJ1-5; D is undetermined. V was cut by 0 bases and J by 2 bases, with 14 bases left in between. From germline, CDR1 is DFQATT and CDR2 SNEGSKA (reference sequence). CDR3 size: 16 residues. CDR3 coding DNA: TGCAGTGCTAGAGATCGAACAAGGAGCGGCAATCAGCCCCAGCATTTT. This encodes CSARDRTRSGNQPQHF.

With regard to this clonotype: A read error may produce the germline difference seen at one junction end. In nucleotides, the CDR3 is TGTGCCAGCACTGAAGGGGTTACGAACCAGCCCCAGCATTTT. It is translated as CASTEGVTNQPQHF. The chain links TRBV6-1 to TRBJ1-5, with D maybe TRBD1 (5 bases). The CDR3 spans 14 residues. Germline CDR1 reads MNHNS; CDR2 reads SASEGT.